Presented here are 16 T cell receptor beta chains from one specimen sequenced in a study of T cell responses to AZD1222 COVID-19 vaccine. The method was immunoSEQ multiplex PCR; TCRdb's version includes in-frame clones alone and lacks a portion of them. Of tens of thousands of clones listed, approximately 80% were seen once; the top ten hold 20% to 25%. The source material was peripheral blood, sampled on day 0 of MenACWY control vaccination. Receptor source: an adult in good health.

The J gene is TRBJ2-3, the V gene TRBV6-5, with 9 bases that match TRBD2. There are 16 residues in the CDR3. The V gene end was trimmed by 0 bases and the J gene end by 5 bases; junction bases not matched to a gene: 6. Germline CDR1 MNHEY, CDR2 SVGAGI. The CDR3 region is CASSYSLAGVGDTQYF. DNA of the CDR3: TGTGCCAGCAGTTACTCATTAGCGGGAGTTGGAGATACGCAGTATTTT.

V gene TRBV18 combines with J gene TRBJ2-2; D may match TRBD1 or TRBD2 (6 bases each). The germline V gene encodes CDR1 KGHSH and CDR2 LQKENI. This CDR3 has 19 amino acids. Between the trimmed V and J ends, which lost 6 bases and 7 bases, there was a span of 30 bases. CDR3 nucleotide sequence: TGTGCCAGCTCGCCTGGGGGCGTGGTAGGCTTCCGGGGGATCGGGGAGCTGTTTTTT. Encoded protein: CASSPGGVVGFRGIGELFF.

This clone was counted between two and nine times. The CDR3 DNA is TGTGCCAGCCGGGTGGGGACAGGGGGCTACGAGCAGTACTTC. It encodes CASRVGTGGYEQYF. This sequence joins TRBV6-5 and TRBJ2-7; 11 nucleotides align to TRBD1. Germline CDR1 is MNHEY and CDR2 is SVGAGI. Losses at the gene ends were 8 bases for V and 3 bases for J; bases not matched to a gene: 6. The CDR3 has 14 residues.

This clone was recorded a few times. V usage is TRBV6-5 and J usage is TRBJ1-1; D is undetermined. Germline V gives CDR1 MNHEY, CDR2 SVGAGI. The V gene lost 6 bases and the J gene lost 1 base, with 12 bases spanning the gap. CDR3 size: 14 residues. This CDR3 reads CASRRPEANTEAFF. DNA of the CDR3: TGTGCCAGCAGAAGACCCGAGGCGAACACTGAAGCTTTCTTT.

In DNA, the CDR3 is TGTGCCAGCAGCTTAGCCTCCCGCGCGGGGGGTAATGAAAAACTGTTTTTT. As protein: CASSLASRAGGNEKLFF. This chain uses TRBV7-9 with TRBJ1-4, with D maybe TRBD1 (5 bases). This CDR3 spans 17 amino acids. Germline V gives CDR1 SEHNR, CDR2 FQNEAQ (reference sequence). Trimming shortened V by 0 bases and J by 4 bases, and 15 bases separated the two germline ends.

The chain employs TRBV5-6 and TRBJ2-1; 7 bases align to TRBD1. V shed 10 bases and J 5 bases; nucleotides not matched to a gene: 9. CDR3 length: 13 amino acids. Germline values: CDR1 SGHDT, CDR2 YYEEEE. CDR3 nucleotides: TGTGCCGGATCGGACAGGAACCACAATGAGCAGTTCTTC. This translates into CAGSDRNHNEQFF.

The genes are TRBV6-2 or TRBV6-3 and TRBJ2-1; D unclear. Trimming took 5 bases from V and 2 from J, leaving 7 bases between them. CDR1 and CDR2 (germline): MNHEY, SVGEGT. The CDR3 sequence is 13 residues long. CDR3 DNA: TGTGCCAGCAGTATGCGAACCTACAATGAGCAGTTCTTC. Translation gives CASSMRTYNEQFF.

This chain's CDR3 is CSARGVRGYTF. The CDR3 DNA is TGCAGTGCTAGAGGGGTCCGCGGCTACACCTTC. The chain joins TRBV20-1 to TRBJ1-2; the D is unclear. V lost 1 base, J lost 8 bases, and 8 bases lay in between. The V gene's germline CDR1 is DFQATT and CDR2 SNEGSKA (reference sequence). There are 11 residues in the CDR3.

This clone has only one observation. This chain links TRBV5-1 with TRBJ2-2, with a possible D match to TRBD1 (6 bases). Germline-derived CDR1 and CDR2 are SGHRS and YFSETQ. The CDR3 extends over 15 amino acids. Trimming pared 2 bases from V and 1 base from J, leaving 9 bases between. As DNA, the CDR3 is TGCGCCAGCAGCTTAGGGACAATGAACACCGGGGAGCTGTTTTTT. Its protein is CASSLGTMNTGELFF.

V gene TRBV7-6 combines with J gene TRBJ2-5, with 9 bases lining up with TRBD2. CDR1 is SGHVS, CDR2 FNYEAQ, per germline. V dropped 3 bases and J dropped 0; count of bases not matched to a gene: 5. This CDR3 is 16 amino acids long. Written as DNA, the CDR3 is TGTGCCAGCAGCTTTTCACTAGCGGGCCACCAAGAGACCCAGTACTTC. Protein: CASSFSLAGHQETQYF. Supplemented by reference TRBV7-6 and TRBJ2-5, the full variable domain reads GAGVSQSPRYKVTKRGQDVALRCDPISGHVSLYWYRQALGQGPEFLTYFNYEAQQDKSGLPNDRFSAERPEGSISTLTIQRTEQRDSAMYRCASSFSLAGHQETQYFGPGTRLLVL.

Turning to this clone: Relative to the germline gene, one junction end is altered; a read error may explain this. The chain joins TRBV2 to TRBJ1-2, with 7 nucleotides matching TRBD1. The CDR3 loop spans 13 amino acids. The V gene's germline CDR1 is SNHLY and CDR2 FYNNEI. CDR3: CARETGSDYGYTF. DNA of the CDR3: TGTGCCAGAGAGACAGGGTCCGACTATGGCTACACCTTT.

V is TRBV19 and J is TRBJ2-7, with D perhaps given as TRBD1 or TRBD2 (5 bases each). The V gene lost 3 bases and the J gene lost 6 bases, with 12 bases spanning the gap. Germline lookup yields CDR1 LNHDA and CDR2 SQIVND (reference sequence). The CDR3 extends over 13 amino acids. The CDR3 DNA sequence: TGTGCCAGTAGTATGCTCGGGGACGCCGAGCAGTACTTC. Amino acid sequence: CASSMLGDAEQYF.

This CDR3 is CASGQSKNIQYF. In nucleotides, the CDR3 is TGTGCCAGCGGACAGAGCAAAAACATTCAGTACTTC. The rearrangement joins TRBV2 to TRBJ2-4; D perhaps matches TRBD1 (6 bases). Germline V lookup: CDR1 SNHLY, CDR2 FYNNEI. CDR3 size: 12 residues. The V and J ends lost 8 bases and 3 bases respectively, with 8 bases between them.

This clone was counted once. CDR3 nucleotide sequence: TGCGCCAGCAGCTTGGGGTTTAGCGGGGGTACCTACGAGCAGTACGTC. Its translation: CASSLGFSGGTYEQYV. This chain links TRBV5-1 with TRBJ2-7, with 9 bases matching TRBD2. The germline V gene encodes CDR1 SGHRS and CDR2 YFSETQ. The ends lost 0 bases at V and 2 bases at J; junction bases unmatched: 6. CDR3 size: 16 residues.

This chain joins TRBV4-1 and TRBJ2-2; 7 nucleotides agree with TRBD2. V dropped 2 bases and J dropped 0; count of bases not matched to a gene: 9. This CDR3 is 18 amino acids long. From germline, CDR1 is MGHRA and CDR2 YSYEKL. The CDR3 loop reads CASSQTLAGATNTGELFF. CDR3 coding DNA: TGCGCCAGCAGCCAAACCTTAGCGGGCGCGACGAACACCGGGGAGCTGTTTTTT.

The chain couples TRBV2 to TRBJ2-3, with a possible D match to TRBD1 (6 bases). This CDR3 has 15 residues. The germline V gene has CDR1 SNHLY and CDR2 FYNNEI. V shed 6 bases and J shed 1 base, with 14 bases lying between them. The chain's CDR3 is CASRRRTVRTDTQYF. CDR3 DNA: TGTGCCAGCAGGAGACGGACAGTTCGCACAGATACGCAGTATTTT.